This TCR beta chain was sequenced during a study of identical twins. Findings and limits, study-wide: Compared with unrelated sharing, twin-shared out-of-frame alpha sequences had more low-probability sequences.

V was pared by 6 bases and J by 4 bases, with 4 bases of the junction left unmatched. This CDR3 spans 13 amino acids. Germline values: CDR1 SQVTM, CDR2 ANQGSEA. This clonotype occurred many times. Its cognate antigen is unknown. TCRdb reanalysed the 5' RACE reads using MiXCR and keeps one entry per CDR3 protein. The sample yields more than 650,000 distinct CDR3 sequences, around 5.7% seen once. The chain carries TRBV29-1 and TRBJ2-4, with 9 bases that match TRBD1. This clonotype was obtained from a man younger than 35 in good health. The sequenced material came from naive T cells sorted from blood. CDR3 sequence: CSVQGALKNIQYF. In DNA, the CDR3 is TGCAGCGTACAGGGGGCACTGAAAAACATTCAGTACTTC.